The 14 T cell receptor beta chains in this list originate from one sample, sequenced in a study of T cell responses to AZD1222 COVID-19 vaccine. Repertoires were generated with immunoSEQ multiplex PCR, while TCRdb's copy carries only in-frame clones and drops some. Here the sample spans 120,000 to 150,000 clones, approximately 90% being singletons. The sequencing used peripheral blood, collected on day 0 of AZD1222 vaccination. The origin of the receptors is an adult in good health.

CDR3 coding DNA: TGTGCCAGTAGTATAGAAGGTAGCGTCTCCTACAATGAGCAGTTCTTC. It codes for CASSIEGSVSYNEQFF. The chain is built from TRBV19 and TRBJ2-1; D is perhaps TRBD2 (5 bases). Trimming left V 0 bases short and J 0 bases short, with 9 bases between. This CDR3 spans 16 amino acids. Germline loops: CDR1 LNHDA, CDR2 SQIVND (reference sequence).

The rearrangement uses TRBV9 and TRBJ2-5, with 10 bases matching TRBD2. The CDR3 runs to 17 residues. With 4 bases clipped from V and 5 bases from J, the junction kept 14 bases outside the gene matches. Germline CDR1 reads SGDLS; CDR2 reads YYNGEE. Here the CDR3 reads CASSPGGSGGLKETQYF. DNA of the CDR3: TGTGCCAGCAGCCCCGGGGGTAGCGGGGGGCTGAAGGAGACCCAGTACTTC.

The rearrangement uses TRBV7-2 and TRBJ2-5; tentative D call: TRBD2 (6 bases). This CDR3 spans 14 amino acids. Trimming took 6 bases from V and 2 from J, leaving 13 bases between them. CDR1 is SGHTA and CDR2 is FQGNSA in the germline V gene. CDR3 DNA sequence: TGTGCCAGCAGACCTCTCGGGGGACAAGAGACCCAGTACTTC. Encoded protein: CASRPLGGQETQYF.

The chain uses TRBV6-5 and TRBJ2-7; D call uncertain. Per the germline V gene, CDR1 is MNHEY and CDR2 is SVGAGI. The V gene lost 2 bases and the J gene lost 7 bases, with 15 bases spanning the gap. This CDR3 contains 14 residues. This CDR3 is CASSYGTSSLEQYF. The CDR3 nucleotides read TGTGCCAGCAGTTACGGAACCTCCAGCTTGGAGCAGTACTTC.

J is TRBJ1-4 and V is TRBV6-5; 7 bases map to TRBD1. From germline, CDR1 is MNHEY and CDR2 SVGAGI. V lost 4 bases to trimming and J lost 2 bases; unmatched junction nucleotides: 4. The CDR3 is 15 residues long. The CDR3 DNA is TGTGCCAGCAGTTTTCAACAGGGGACTAATGAAAAACTGTTTTTT. It specifies CASSFQQGTNEKLFF.

CDR3 amino acids: CAISVWDRLADTQYF. The CDR3 DNA reads as TGTGCCATCAGTGTGTGGGACAGACTAGCAGATACGCAGTATTTT. The rearrangement joins TRBV10-3 to TRBJ2-3; D perhaps matches TRBD1 (7 bases). The CDR3 consists of 15 residues. V lost 4 bases, J lost 4 bases, and 15 bases lay in between. The germline V gene has CDR1 ENHRY and CDR2 SYGVKD.

V and J are TRBV19 and TRBJ1-2, with TRBD1 as a possible D gene (6 bases). The CDR3 totals 13 residues. V lost 6 bases, J lost 2 bases, and 10 bases lay in between. CDR1 LNHDA and CDR2 SQIVND come from the germline V gene (reference sequence). CDR3 sequence reads: CASSSGVNYGYTF. CDR3 sequence (DNA): TGTGCCAGTAGCTCAGGGGTCAACTATGGCTACACCTTC.

The DNA for the CDR3 is TGTGCCAGCAGCTCCCGGACAGGGAGGGATGAGCAGTTCTTC. This sequence encodes CASSSRTGRDEQFF. The chain links TRBV9 to TRBJ2-1; the D gene is possibly TRBD1 (8 bases). Per germline, CDR1 SGDLS and CDR2 YYNGEE. V was cut by 4 bases and J by 8 bases, with 16 bases left in between. The CDR3 covers 14 residues. The complete variable domain, with remaining parts taken from reference TRBV9 and TRBJ2-1, reads DSGVTQTPKHLITATGQRVTLRCSPRSGDLSVYWYQQSLDQGLQFLIQYYNGEERAKGNILERFSAQQFPDLHSELNLSSLELGDSALYFCASSSRTGRDEQFFGPGTRLTVL.

The sample holds a few counts of this clone. The chain couples TRBV18 to TRBJ1-4, with D possibly matching TRBD1 (6 bases). The CDR3 covers 17 residues. From germline, CDR1 is KGHSH and CDR2 LQKENI. V lost 4 bases and J 0 bases, leaving 15 bases between the germline ends. CDR3 residues: CASSLQGQSATNEKLFF. The CDR3 region has the DNA TGTGCCAGCTCACTACAAGGACAGTCTGCAACTAATGAAAAACTGTTTTTT.

The chain couples TRBV7-9 to TRBJ1-6; D is unclear. V lost 3 bases and J lost 7, with 7 bases in between. The CDR3 has 13 amino acids. Per germline, CDR1 SEHNR and CDR2 FQNEAQ (reference sequence). The CDR3 loop reads CASSFEGNSPLHF. Written as DNA, the CDR3 is TGTGCCAGCAGCTTCGAGGGAAATTCACCCCTCCACTTT.

V and J are TRBV18 and TRBJ2-3; no firm D call. Germline lookup yields CDR1 KGHSH and CDR2 LQKENI. This CDR3 is 13 amino acids long. With 4 bases removed from V and 6 bases from J, the gap between germline ends came to 11 bases. The CDR3 DNA reads as TGTGCCAGCTCACTTTTTCGTTCCGATACGCAGTATTTT. Translating it yields CASSLFRSDTQYF.

The chain is built from TRBV7-3 and TRBJ2-5; unclear D gene. Germline V gene data show CDR1 as SGHTA and CDR2 as FQGTGA. V gave up 5 bases and J gave up 1 base, with 8 bases separating them. This CDR3 is built from 13 residues. The CDR3 spells CASSRVSQETQYF. DNA of the CDR3: TGTGCCAGCAGCCGGGTTTCCCAAGAGACCCAGTACTTC.

This chain connects TRBV18 to TRBJ1-2; possible D gene TRBD1, 5 bases. This CDR3 comprises 15 residues. Germline-derived CDR1 and CDR2 are KGHSH and LQKENI. Trimming shortened V by 0 bases and J by 2 bases, and 10 bases separated the two germline ends. This chain's CDR3 is CASSPPMGQNYGYTF. In nucleotides, the CDR3 is TGTGCCAGCTCACCACCGATGGGGCAGAACTATGGCTACACCTTC.

J is TRBJ2-3 and V is TRBV29-1; D may be TRBD2 (6 bases). The germline V gene has CDR1 SQVTM and CDR2 ANQGSEA. With 7 bases removed from V and 2 bases from J, the gap between germline ends came to 13 bases. CDR3 length equals 13 residues. This CDR3 is CSASRGATDTQYF. The CDR3 nucleotides are TGCAGCGCCTCGCGCGGGGCCACAGATACGCAGTATTTT.